This entry lists 14 T cell receptor beta chains sequenced from one sample in a study of post-analysis software for immune sequencing data. Study-wide results and caveats: TRBV5-6, TRBV5-1 and TRBV20-1 belonged to a set of roughly five TRBV segments that were more frequent in patients than controls.

The TCR beta cDNA libraries contained unique molecular identifiers. In TCRdb, the PCR reads were re-called with MiXCR into one record per CDR3 protein. This table has about 820,000 distinct CDR3 sequences, about 50% appearing once. The antigens of these receptors remain unknown. Sequences were obtained from blood. The receptor set was obtained from a girl between 5 and 17 years old with multiple sclerosis.

The CDR3 sequence: CASSLSPPLGVQETQYF. The CDR3 coding sequence is TGCGCCAGCAGCTTAAGCCCTCCCCTGGGTGTCCAAGAGACCCAGTACTTC. The chain combines TRBV5-1 with TRBJ2-4; no definite D call. The last part of the DNA fits TRBJ2-5 better; the J call may be wrong. The CDR3 sequence is 17 residues long. Germline CDR1 SGHRS, CDR2 YFSETQ.

This clonotype has just a few counts. The chain has TRBV7-2 and TRBJ2-1; 10 bases agree with TRBD2. The J segment lost 3 bases and the V segment lost 6 bases, leaving 5 bases of the junction unmatched. The length of the CDR3 is 15 residues. Germline values: CDR1 SGHTA, CDR2 FQGNSA. CDR3 loop: CASRQWTSGYNEQFF. The DNA of the CDR3 is TGTGCCAGCAGACAATGGACTAGCGGCTACAATGAGCAGTTCTTC.

J is TRBJ2-1 and V is TRBV5-6; tentative D call: TRBD2 (7 bases). This CDR3 is built from 16 residues. Germline V gives CDR1 SGHDT, CDR2 YYEEEE. Trimming stripped 0 bases from V and 6 bases from J, with 16 bases between. The CDR3 DNA sequence: TGTGCCAGCAGCTTGGCCGGTCGGGGGGCTCGCAATGAGCAGTTCTTC. Its translation is CASSLAGRGARNEQFF.

The chain is built from TRBV29-1 and TRBJ2-7; D may correspond to TRBD1 or TRBD2 (6 bases each). The DNA end is a closer match to TRBJ2-1, so the J assignment may be wrong. This CDR3 contains 13 residues. Germline CDR1 SQVTM, CDR2 ANQGSEA. The CDR3 reads CSVAWGASNEQFF. As DNA, the CDR3 is TGCAGCGTTGCTTGGGGGGCCTCCAATGAGCAGTTCTTC.

This clonotype was counted a few times. The CDR3 sequence is CASTGGRGVEQYF. In DNA form, the CDR3 reads TGTGCCAGCACCGGCGGGAGAGGGGTCGAGCAGTACTTC. This chain links TRBV2 with TRBJ2-7; 7 bases match TRBD2. The V segment lost 7 bases and the J segment 6 bases; nucleotides outside the gene matches: 9. The CDR3 length is 13 residues. The germline gives CDR1 SNHLY, CDR2 FYNNEI.

The chain recombines TRBV27 with TRBJ1-2; D is unclear. CDR3 length equals 14 residues. V was pared by 5 bases and J by 5 bases, with 15 bases between. Per germline, CDR1 MNHEY and CDR2 SMNVEV (reference sequence). CDR3 DNA: TGTGCCAGCAGTCCGGCGGCCCGCGTTTATGGCTACACCTTC. Amino acid sequence: CASSPAARVYGYTF.

The chain carries TRBV2 and TRBJ2-5, with 11 bases matching TRBD1. This CDR3 spans 15 amino acids. In germline, CDR1 is SNHLY, CDR2 FYNNEI. Unmatched junction bases numbered 10, after V lost 6 bases and J lost 7 bases. CDR3 nucleotide sequence: TGTGCCAGCAGCCTCCAGGACAGGGGGCGGGGGACCCAGTACTTC. It codes for CASSLQDRGRGTQYF.

V usage is TRBV20-1 and J usage is TRBJ2-7; D may be TRBD2 (5 bases). Germline V gene sequence: CDR1 DFQATT, CDR2 SNEGSKA (reference sequence). The CDR3 runs 13 residues. V was pared by 0 bases and J by 11 bases, with 17 bases between. CDR3 nucleotides: TGCAGTGCTAGAGATCAGGACTTATTGCCAGAGTACTTC. It codes for CSARDQDLLPEYF.

This clonotype was detected only a few times. The J gene is TRBJ2-3, the V gene TRBV5-1; 12 bases map to TRBD2. With V trimmed by 7 bases and J by 4 bases, 7 bases remained unmatched. The germline V gene encodes CDR1 SGHRS and CDR2 YFSETQ. The CDR3 covers 15 residues. In DNA form, the CDR3 reads TGCGCCAGCGGGCCGGGACTAGCGGGTGCAGATACGCAGTATTTT. Translated: CASGPGLAGADTQYF.

The V and J genes are TRBV7-3 and TRBJ2-1; 13 nucleotides align to TRBD2. The CDR3 contains 15 residues. After removal of 4 bases from V and 8 bases from J, the junction contained 5 bases not matched to a gene. Germline CDR1 SGHTA, CDR2 FQGTGA. CDR3 sequence (DNA): TGTGCCAGCAGCTCGGGACTAGCGGGGTGGGATGAGCAGTTCTTC. Its protein is CASSSGLAGWDEQFF.

This chain connects TRBV20-1 to TRBJ2-1; D unclear. Germline CDR1 reads DFQATT; CDR2 reads SNEGSKA (reference sequence). The CDR3 totals 12 residues. V gave up 0 bases and J gave up 8 bases, with 8 bases separating them. CDR3 protein: CSARDLIDEQFF. The CDR3 nucleotides read TGCAGTGCTAGAGACCTCATAGATGAGCAGTTCTTC.

The chain combines TRBV5-1 with TRBJ1-1; D gene uncertain. V dropped 1 base and J dropped 8 bases, with 12 bases sitting between them. The CDR3 consists of 13 residues. The germline V gene has CDR1 SGHRS and CDR2 YFSETQ. CDR3 loop: CASSLTVEVEAFF. The CDR3, as DNA: TGCGCCAGCAGCTTGACAGTTGAGGTCGAAGCTTTCTTT. Full variable domain (missing parts from reference TRBV5-1 and TRBJ1-1): KAGVTQTPRYLIKTRGQQVTLSCSPISGHRSVSWYQQTPGQGLQFLFEYFSETQRNKGNFPGRFSGRQFSNSRSEMNVSTLELGDSALYLCASSLTVEVEAFFGQGTRLTVV.

V is TRBV27 and J is TRBJ2-2; TRBD2 matches 8 bases. CDR3 length equals 17 residues. The V segment lost 7 bases and the J segment 6 bases; nucleotides outside the gene matches: 16. From germline, CDR1 is MNHEY and CDR2 SMNVEV (reference sequence). The CDR3 DNA follows: TGTGCCAGCACGCTGGACTGGCGGGGGGCCCCTCCCGGGGAGCTGTTTTTT. This translates into CASTLDWRGAPPGELFF.

The chain carries TRBV15 and TRBJ1-1; D perhaps matches TRBD1 (6 bases). The length of the CDR3 is 14 residues. Deletions cut 2 bases from V and 8 bases from J, with 15 bases between. Germline assignment: CDR1 LNHNV and CDR2 YYDKDF (reference sequence). In nucleotides, the CDR3 is TGTGCCACCAGCAGATCCCGGGACACCCTCGAAGCTTTCTTT. Translation: CATSRSRDTLEAFF.